The 13 T cell receptor beta chains presented below share a single source sample, sequenced in a study of cytomegalovirus exposure and HLA in healthy donors. PCR was performed using 60 Vbeta and 13 Jbeta primers. Some clones are missing from TCRdb's copy, which holds only in-frame ones; the method was immunoSEQ multiplex PCR. The data contain fewer than 130,000 clones, approximately 86% of them singletons. What was sequenced was PBMCs. All receptors derive from a man aged 35 to 55 in good health and CMV-seronegative.

The chain employs TRBV5-1 and TRBJ1-6; 7 nucleotides match TRBD1. The CDR3 has 14 residues. The V gene end was trimmed by 4 bases and the J gene end by 5 bases; junction bases not matched to a gene: 3. Germline values: CDR1 SGHRS, CDR2 YFSETQ. The CDR3 sequence: CASSAGTDNSPLHF. DNA of the CDR3: TGCGCCAGCAGCGCCGGGACAGATAATTCACCCCTCCACTTT.

The chain couples TRBV7-2 to TRBJ1-2; TRBD1 matches 9 bases. Germline CDR1 reads SGHTA; CDR2 reads FQGNSA. This CDR3 has 14 amino acids. The J segment lost 7 bases and the V segment lost 5 bases, leaving 8 bases of the junction unmatched. CDR3: CASSASQGAGGYTF. The CDR3 bases are TGTGCCAGCAGCGCCTCACAGGGGGCGGGTGGCTACACCTTC. Full variable domain (remainder filled in from reference TRBV7-2 and TRBJ1-2): GAGVSQSPSNKVTEKGKDVELRCDPISGHTALYWYRQSLGQGLEFLIYFQGNSAPDKSGLPSDRFSAERTGGSVSTLTIQRTQQEDSAVYLCASSASQGAGGYTFGSGTRLTVV.

This chain joins TRBV6-4 and TRBJ1-6; 7 bases match TRBD1. CDR1 is MRHNA and CDR2 is SNTAGT in the germline V gene. This CDR3 has 13 amino acids. The V segment lost 6 bases and the J segment 7 bases; nucleotides outside the gene matches: 3. As DNA, the CDR3 is TGTGCCAGCAGCTGGGACAGAAATTCACCCCTCCACTTT. This translates into CASSWDRNSPLHF.

The chain combines TRBV27 with TRBJ2-7; TRBD2 aligns across 8 bases. The V and J ends lost 10 bases and 6 bases, in that order; junction bases with no gene match: 8. CDR1 is MNHEY, CDR2 SMNVEV, per germline (reference sequence). The CDR3 covers 12 residues. The CDR3 bases are TGTGCCATCGTCGGGGGGGGTGGCGAGCAGTACTTC. It yields the protein CAIVGGGGEQYF.

This clone was observed a single time. This chain connects TRBV30 to TRBJ1-3; 9 positions match TRBD1. Germline V gene data show CDR1 as GTSNPN and CDR2 as SVGIG (reference sequence). V shed 1 base and J 5 bases; nucleotides not matched to a gene: 6. The CDR3 runs 15 residues. The CDR3 reads CAWSEPTGGRNTIYF. CDR3 bases: TGTGCCTGGAGTGAACCCACAGGGGGCAGAAACACCATATATTTT.

The CDR3 spells CAIMMSAGSGNEQFF. CDR3 bases: TGTGCCATCATGATGTCCGCCGGTTCGGGGAATGAGCAGTTCTTC. V usage is TRBV10-3 and J usage is TRBJ2-1, with D tentatively TRBD2 (5 bases). The CDR3 has 15 amino acids. V lost 7 bases to trimming and J lost 7 bases, with 20 bases between them. Germline CDR1 reads ENHRY; CDR2 reads SYGVKD.

In its sample, this clone was seen a few times. This chain uses TRBV19 with TRBJ1-3; D is unclear. The CDR3 length is 12 residues. From germline, CDR1 is LNHDA and CDR2 SQIVND (reference sequence). Between the trimmed V and J ends, which lost 8 bases and 4 bases, there was a span of 9 bases. The CDR3 DNA is TGTGCCAGTTTGGGCCTCGGAAACACCATATATTTT. Protein product: CASLGLGNTIYF.

This rearrangement joins TRBV7-9 to TRBJ1-1; weak D call: TRBD1 (6 bases). Germline lookup yields CDR1 SEHNR and CDR2 FQNEAQ (reference sequence). Trimming pared 3 bases from V and 4 bases from J, leaving 12 bases between. This CDR3 is 14 amino acids long. The CDR3 DNA reads as TGTGCCAGCAGCTTCGGGGGGCAGATCACTGAAGCTTTCTTT. Its translation: CASSFGGQITEAFF.

The V and J genes are TRBV9 and TRBJ1-5, with TRBD1 identical over 7 bases. The junction had 4 bases not matched to a gene; V was cut back by 3 bases and J by 7 bases. Per the germline V gene, CDR1 is SGDLS and CDR2 is YYNGEE. The CDR3 has 13 residues. The CDR3 DNA reads TGTGCCAGCAGCGGAGGGACAGCACAGCCCCAGCATTTT. Its translation is CASSGGTAQPQHF.

The genes are TRBV10-3 and TRBJ2-1; tentatively, D is TRBD1 (6 bases). V lost 3 bases to trimming and J lost 5 bases, with 17 bases between them. The CDR3 totals 16 residues. Germline CDR1 reads ENHRY; CDR2 reads SYGVKD. CDR3 in amino acids: CAISDPGQGNDNEQFF. CDR3 coding DNA: TGTGCCATCAGTGACCCGGGGCAGGGGAATGACAATGAGCAGTTCTTC.

V gene TRBV9 combines with J gene TRBJ1-6, with 7 bases fitting TRBD1. This CDR3 spans 15 amino acids. Trimming took 3 bases from V and 7 from J; bases not matched to a gene: 7. CDR1 and CDR2 from the germline V gene are SGDLS and YYNGEE. CDR3 in amino acids: CASSGLGQRNSPLHF. CDR3 DNA sequence: TGTGCCAGCAGCGGCTTGGGACAGCGGAATTCACCCCTCCACTTT. The full variable domain, rest sourced from reference TRBV9 and TRBJ1-6, is DSGVTQTPKHLITATGQRVTLRCSPRSGDLSVYWYQQSLDQGLQFLIQYYNGEERAKGNILERFSAQQFPDLHSELNLSSLELGDSALYFCASSGLGQRNSPLHFGNGTRLTVT.

As regards this clone: The junction departs from the called germline gene at one end, perhaps through a read error. This chain joins TRBV29-1 and TRBJ1-1; 9 nucleotides agree with TRBD1. The CDR3 loop spans 13 amino acids. Looked up from germline, CDR1 is SQVTM and CDR2 is ANQGSEA. The CDR3 DNA reads as TGTGCGGGGACAGGGTCCATGAACACTGAAGCTTTCTTT. Translating it yields CAGTGSMNTEAFF.

This clone was seen just once. The chain couples TRBV4-1 to TRBJ1-3; D unclear. V was cut by 0 bases and J by 7 bases, with 7 bases left in between. Germline V gives CDR1 MGHRA, CDR2 YSYEKL. CDR3 length equals 13 residues. CDR3 nucleotides: TGCGCCAGCAGCCAAGATTCCGGGAACACCATATATTTT. Amino acids: CASSQDSGNTIYF.